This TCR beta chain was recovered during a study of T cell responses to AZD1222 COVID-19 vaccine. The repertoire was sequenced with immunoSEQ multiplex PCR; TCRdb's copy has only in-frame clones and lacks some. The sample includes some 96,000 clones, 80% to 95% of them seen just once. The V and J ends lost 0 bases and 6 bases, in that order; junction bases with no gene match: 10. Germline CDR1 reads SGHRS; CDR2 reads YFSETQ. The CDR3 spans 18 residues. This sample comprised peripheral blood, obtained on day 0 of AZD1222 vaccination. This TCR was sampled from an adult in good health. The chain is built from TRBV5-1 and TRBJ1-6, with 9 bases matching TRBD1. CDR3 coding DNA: TGCGCCAGCAGCTTGGATTGGACAGGGGCCGCCTCTAATTCACCCCTCCACTTT. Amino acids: CASSLDWTGAASNSPLHF.